These 18 T cell receptor beta chains originate from one sample sequenced in a study of cytomegalovirus exposure and HLA in healthy donors. The PCR contained 60 Vbeta and 13 Jbeta primers. TCRdb's copy holds only in-frame clones and misses some; the assay was immunoSEQ multiplex PCR. This table has roughly 34,000 clones, less than 75% appearing once. The sample taken for sequencing was PBMCs. Source of these receptors: a man aged 40-55 years in good health and CMV-seropositive.

The V and J genes are TRBV7-3 and TRBJ2-2; 9 nucleotides match TRBD1. V was clipped by 6 bases and J by 5 bases; unmatched bases: 4. The length of the CDR3 is 14 residues. Per germline, CDR1 SGHTA and CDR2 FQGTGA. The CDR3 nucleotides are TGTGCCAGCAGAACGACAGGGGGAACCGGGGAGCTGTTTTTT. The encoded protein is CASRTTGGTGELFF.

This rearrangement joins TRBV7-2 to TRBJ2-3; TRBD2 matches 8 bases. The junction had 4 bases not matched to a gene; V was cut back by 4 bases and J by 4 bases. Per the germline V gene, CDR1 is SGHTA and CDR2 is FQGNSA. This CDR3 region has 14 residues. DNA for the CDR3: TGTGCCAGCAGCTCCGGACTAGCCCCAGATACGCAGTATTTT. Translating it yields CASSSGLAPDTQYF.

This chain connects TRBV5-1 to TRBJ2-7; possible D gene TRBD1, 5 bases. CDR3 length equals 14 residues. Germline CDR1 reads SGHRS; CDR2 reads YFSETQ. V gave up 6 bases and J gave up 5 bases, with 18 bases separating them. CDR3 nucleotides: TGCGCCAGCAATCAGGGCCAGGCCAGCAACGAGCAGTACTTC. This translates into CASNQGQASNEQYF.

The chain recombines TRBV11-2 with TRBJ2-1; D unclear. Germline V gene lookup returns CDR1 SGHAT and CDR2 FQNNGV. The CDR3 covers 16 residues. V was cut by 6 bases and J by 15 bases, with 30 bases left in between. In nucleotides, the CDR3 is TGTGCCAGCAGTCGACCAGGCCAAATTGCCCTAATGAGTTTGTTCTTC. Translating it yields CASSRPGQIALMSLFF.

The rearrangement uses TRBV6-5 and TRBJ2-7; the match to TRBD2 covers 7 bases. CDR1 and CDR2 (germline): MNHEY, SVGAGI. This CDR3 comprises 13 residues. V shed 6 bases, J shed 5 bases, and the junction held 7 bases outside the gene matches. The CDR3 loop reads CASSPGGSHEQYF. The CDR3 bases are TGTGCCAGCAGCCCCGGCGGGAGCCACGAGCAGTACTTC.

The CDR3 nucleotides read TGTGCCAGCGCCCGGGGGGGGCTTGGAAATCAGCCCCAGCATTTT. This encodes CASARGGLGNQPQHF. The chain recombines TRBV6-5 with TRBJ1-5, with D possibly being TRBD1 (6 bases). Germline assignment: CDR1 MNHEY and CDR2 SVGAGI. CDR3 length equals 15 residues. V dropped 8 bases and J dropped 4 bases, with 18 bases sitting between them.

This sequence joins TRBV5-1 and TRBJ1-1, with D possibly TRBD1 on 6 matching bases. The CDR3 consists of 15 residues. The germline V gene has CDR1 SGHRS and CDR2 YFSETQ. V was shortened by 3 bases and J by 7 bases, with 19 bases between the two germline ends. Here the CDR3 reads CASSYSSGEPFEAFF. As DNA, the CDR3 is TGCGCCAGCAGCTACTCCTCAGGGGAGCCATTTGAAGCTTTCTTT. The whole variable domain, filled in from reference TRBV5-1 and TRBJ1-1, reads KAGVTQTPRYLIKTRGQQVTLSCSPISGHRSVSWYQQTPGQGLQFLFEYFSETQRNKGNFPGRFSGRQFSNSRSEMNVSTLELGDSALYLCASSYSSGEPFEAFFGQGTRLTVV.

Only a few counts were recorded for this clone. The chain uses TRBV5-6 and TRBJ1-5; the D is unclear. V dropped 1 base and J dropped 4 bases, with 6 bases sitting between them. The CDR3 is 13 residues long. The germline V gene has CDR1 SGHDT and CDR2 YYEEEE. CDR3 nucleotides: TGTGCCAGCAGCTTGTTCGAGAATCAGCCCCAGCATTTT. This encodes CASSLFENQPQHF.

This clone was picked up one time. V and J are TRBV7-8 and TRBJ2-5; perhaps TRBD1 as D (5 bases). The CDR3 runs to 12 residues. Germline CDR1 is SGHVS and CDR2 is FQNEAQ. The V end was cut by 5 bases, the J end by 5 bases, with 9 bases between. For the CDR3, the DNA is TGTGCCAGCAGCCCAAAGGGGGAGACCCAGTACTTC. Translated, it gives CASSPKGETQYF.

The chain is built from TRBV15 and TRBJ1-1; 9 bases map to TRBD1. The ends lost 3 bases at V and 4 bases at J; junction bases unmatched: 3. Germline V gives CDR1 LNHNV, CDR2 YYDKDF (reference sequence). This CDR3 is built from 14 residues. DNA for the CDR3: TGTGCCACCAGCAGCTTACAGGGGGCCACTGAAGCTTTCTTT. This gives the protein CATSSLQGATEAFF.

In this sample, this clone turned up once. The chain links TRBV25-1 to TRBJ2-2, with D unresolved. Germline CDR1 MGHDK, CDR2 SYGVNS. The CDR3 is 14 residues long. The V end was cut by 5 bases, the J end by 6 bases, with 13 bases between. In DNA form, the CDR3 reads TGTGCCAGCAGTAAAGCTAGGTTCTCCGGGGAGCTGTTTTTT. Translating it yields CASSKARFSGELFF.

The chain couples TRBV4-2 to TRBJ2-1, with D unresolved. CDR1 and CDR2 from the germline V gene are LGHNA and YNFKEQ. This CDR3 is 17 amino acids long. V lost 3 bases to trimming and J lost 4 bases, with 19 bases between them. CDR3 coding DNA: TGTGCCAGCAGCCAGGCATATACCACCAACGCTTACAATGAGCAGTTCTTC. It codes for CASSQAYTTNAYNEQFF.

The chain employs TRBV7-9 and TRBJ2-5; 7 bases match TRBD1. The CDR3 extends over 15 amino acids. Germline CDR1 reads SEHNR; CDR2 reads FQNEAQ (reference sequence). Trimming took 4 bases from V and 2 from J; bases not matched to a gene: 7. CDR3 loop: CASSYTGQPQETQYF. CDR3 nucleotides: TGTGCCAGCAGCTACACGGGACAGCCTCAAGAGACCCAGTACTTC.

This clone was recorded a few times. The chain uses TRBV5-8 and TRBJ2-1, with 11 positions matching TRBD2. Germline CDR1 is SGHTS and CDR2 is YDEGEE. With 1 base clipped from V and 8 bases from J, the junction kept 5 bases outside the gene matches. This CDR3 is built from 15 residues. The CDR3 bases are TGTGCCAGCAGCTTGATTAGCGGGGGGGCTGATGAGCAGTTCTTC. It codes for CASSLISGGADEQFF.

The chain recombines TRBV27 with TRBJ1-2, with D possibly TRBD1 on 6 matching bases. V lost 5 bases to trimming and J lost 8 bases, with 21 bases between them. The CDR3 contains 15 residues. CDR1 and CDR2 (germline): MNHEY, SMNVEV (reference sequence). CDR3 region: CASSPAWDTPRGYTF. The DNA for the CDR3 is TGTGCCAGCAGTCCCGCGTGGGACACCCCCCGGGGCTACACCTTC.

This clone showed up just a few times. CDR3 sequence: CASLAGTSGGAYEQYF. CDR3 DNA: TGTGCCAGCTTAGCCGGGACTAGCGGGGGGGCCTACGAGCAGTACTTC. V usage is TRBV5-6 and J usage is TRBJ2-5; 16 nucleotides agree with TRBD2. The J call may be wrong; the DNA end is better matched by TRBJ2-7. This CDR3 has 16 amino acids. CDR1 and CDR2 from the germline V gene are SGHDT and YYEEEE.

J is TRBJ1-1 and V is TRBV6-5; TRBD1 agrees at 8 bases. Germline loops: CDR1 MNHEY, CDR2 SVGAGI. The length of the CDR3 is 14 residues. Losses at the gene ends were 4 bases for V and 10 bases for J; bases not matched to a gene: 11. CDR3 sequence reads: CASSLIGQGGGAFF. In DNA form, the CDR3 reads TGTGCCAGCAGTTTGATAGGACAGGGCGGGGGAGCTTTCTTT.

The chain recombines TRBV5-6 with TRBJ2-7; possible D gene TRBD2, 6 bases. V gave up 3 bases and J gave up 9 bases, with 25 bases separating them. The CDR3 extends over 16 amino acids. Germline assignment: CDR1 SGHDT and CDR2 YYEEEE. The CDR3 DNA reads as TGTGCCAGCAGCTCTTTGGAGCAGCGGGTCATTCGGGGGCAGTACTTC. Translated, it gives CASSSLEQRVIRGQYF.